Sequencing of this TCR beta chain was carried out in a study of spatial heterogeneity in lung cancer. The study's findings and limits: Tumors with more nonsynonymous mutations had more expanded intratumoral alpha and beta TCRs.

Trimming left V 2 bases short and J 7 bases short, with 9 bases between. This CDR3 spans 13 amino acids. Germline V CDR1 and CDR2: MNHEY, SMNVEV (reference sequence). TCRdb itself ran the 5' RACE reads through MiXCR, one entry per CDR3 protein. The sample holds roughly 4,500 distinct CDR3 sequences; 5.5% to 7% are singletons and the top ten take 15% to 20%. This clonotype showed up many times. As yet, its antigen is unknown. Time point of the sample: sample taken at primary tumor resection. J is TRBJ2-1 and V is TRBV27; possibly TRBD1 or TRBD2 for D (6 bases each). The TCR originated in a male donor with early-stage non-small cell lung cancer. This specimen consisted of lung tumor tissue, obtained at surgery. CDR3 residues: CASSLRGENEQFF. The CDR3 nucleotides are TGTGCCAGCAGTTTAAGGGGGGAGAATGAGCAGTTCTTC.